Listed here are 28 T cell receptor beta chains from one sample, sequenced in a study of kidney transplant recipient with SARS-CoV-2 infection (dated by TCRdb to about 2021). TCRdb lists the instrument as Illumina MiSeq. The public sequencing data were trimmed at Q25 with fastp and processed into clonotypes with MiXCR by TCRdb, which kept only in-frame beta chains. Entries are consolidated by CDR3 protein sequence, retaining the most common genes and DNA. Within this sample are 250,000 or so distinct CDR3 sequences, with less than 35% of them counted one time only. The ten largest clones add up to nearly 7.5% of the sample. What the time point label conveys for this sample: pre-pandemic baseline sample and day 111 after first positive SARS-CoV-2 test. Sequences were derived from a blood sample, sampled at baseline and on day 111 from a kidney transplant recipient. These receptors were taken from a male patient between 25 and 39 years old who had COVID-19 and was a kidney transplant recipient. Post transplant, some T cells may arise from the graft donor.

For this clonotype: One end of the junction is discordant with germline, which a read error may explain. This sequence joins TRBV18 and TRBJ2-1; TRBD1 agrees at 7 bases. Germline CDR1 is KGHSH and CDR2 is LQKENI. The CDR3 contains 18 residues. CDR3 sequence reads: CASSPKDRQGGSYIEQFF. The DNA of the CDR3 is TGTGCCAGCTCACCGAAAGACAGACAGGGCGGTTCATACATTGAGCAGTTCTTC.

The table lists this clonotype with many counts. This chain connects TRBV6-6 to TRBJ1-4; 9 nucleotides line up with TRBD1. The ends lost 0 bases at V and 7 bases at J; junction bases unmatched: 3. Germline CDR1 is MNHNY and CDR2 is SVGAGI (reference sequence). The CDR3 is made up of 15 amino acids. Here the CDR3 reads CASSYSGQGGEKLFF. Here the CDR3 DNA reads TGTGCCAGCAGTTACTCGGGACAGGGTGGTGAAAAACTGTTTTTT.

This clonotype was found many times. The rearrangement uses TRBV15 and TRBJ1-4; D ambiguous. Trimming cost V 1 base and J 5 bases, with 8 bases left between them. This CDR3 has 14 amino acids. Germline values: CDR1 LNHNV, CDR2 YYDKDF (reference sequence). CDR3 nucleotide sequence: TGTGCCACCAGCAGAGGTACAGAGAATGAAAAACTGTTTTTT. Its protein is CATSRGTENEKLFF.

There are many counts of this clonotype. CDR3 nucleotides: TGTGCCAGCAGTGCGACCTTCACAGCAGGAAAGACCTATGGCTACACCTTC. This codes for CASSATFTAGKTYGYTF. The chain uses TRBV12-3 or TRBV12-4 and TRBJ1-2; D remains unclear. Trimming removed 5 bases at V and 4 bases at J, with 23 bases between. This CDR3 comprises 17 residues.

This clonotype was picked up many times. J is TRBJ1-4 and V is TRBV19, with D perhaps TRBD1 (6 bases). V was pared by 5 bases and J by 3 bases, with 13 bases between. Germline CDR1 reads LNHDA; CDR2 reads SQIVND (reference sequence). CDR3 length: 15 residues. The CDR3 sequence: CASSPQGGPNEKLFF. The DNA for the CDR3 is TGTGCCAGTAGTCCACAGGGAGGGCCTAATGAAAAACTGTTTTTT.

There are many counts of this clonotype. The rearrangement uses TRBV5-1 and TRBJ2-3, with D hard to call. V was clipped by 1 base and J by 7 bases, with 13 bases between them. Germline CDR1 reads SGHRS; CDR2 reads YFSETQ. The CDR3 totals 14 residues. CDR3 amino acids: CASSLLFERNTQYF. In nucleotides, the CDR3 is TGCGCCAGCAGCTTGTTGTTCGAACGGAATACGCAGTATTTT.

The rearrangement uses TRBV7-7 and TRBJ1-2; D gene ambiguous. This CDR3 is built from 17 residues. V lost 3 bases and J lost 4, with 21 bases in between. CDR1 is SSHAT and CDR2 is FNYEAQ in the germline V gene (reference sequence). CDR3 DNA: TGTGCCAGCAGCTTCAACAATAAGTGCCGAAAGACCTATGGCTACACCTTC. Translated: CASSFNNKCRKTYGYTF.

This sequence joins TRBV30 and TRBJ2-1; TRBD2 agrees at 10 bases. The CDR3 is 15 residues long. Germline V lookup: CDR1 GTSNPN, CDR2 SVGIG (reference sequence). V trimming: 7 bases; J trimming: 0 bases; junction bases outside the gene matches: 6. The CDR3 is CAFNKREGSYNEQFF. The DNA of the CDR3 is TGTGCCTTCAATAAGCGGGAGGGCTCCTACAATGAGCAGTTCTTC. The whole variable domain, filled in from reference TRBV30 and TRBJ2-1, reads SQTIHQWPATLVQPVGSPLSLECTVEGTSNPNLYWYRQAAGRGLQLLFYSVGIGQISSEVPQNLSASRPQDRQFILSSKKLLLSDSGFYLCAFNKREGSYNEQFFGPGTRLTVL.

The rearrangement joins TRBV27 to TRBJ1-6; TRBD1 might be the D (5 bases). V lost 6 bases and J 0 bases, leaving 12 bases between the germline ends. The CDR3 is made up of 16 amino acids. Germline assignment: CDR1 MNHEY and CDR2 SMNVEV (reference sequence). CDR3 sequence reads: CASRLFDSSYNSPLHF. The CDR3 region has the DNA TGTGCCAGCAGACTCTTCGACAGCTCCTATAATTCACCCCTCCACTTT.

This clonotype was observed a single time. Being one base from a much bigger clone, this may be a read error. The rearrangement links TRBV2 to TRBJ1-4; 8 bases match TRBD1. CDR1 is SNHLY, CDR2 FYNNEI, per germline. The CDR3 has 14 amino acids. The CDR3 reads CAGRGQALNEKLFF. The DNA for the CDR3 is TGTGCCGGCAGGGGACAGGCTTTAAATGAAAAACTGTTTTTT.

This clonotype was recorded at least ten times. The chain has TRBV6-5 and TRBJ2-2; 8 nucleotides line up with TRBD1. The CDR3 loop spans 18 amino acids. J lost 4 bases, V lost 2 bases, and 12 bases had no gene match. Per the germline V gene, CDR1 is MNHEY and CDR2 is SVGAGI. The CDR3, as DNA: TGTGCCAGCAGTTACCACCAGGGACAGGCCCGGAGCACCGGGGAGCTGTTTTTT. As protein: CASSYHQGQARSTGELFF.

The chain is built from TRBV15 and TRBJ2-1; 8 nucleotides align to TRBD1. The V gene end was trimmed by 3 bases and the J gene end by 5 bases; junction bases not matched to a gene: 6. The CDR3 totals 15 residues. CDR1 is LNHNV and CDR2 is YYDKDF in the germline V gene (reference sequence). CDR3 sequence: CATSRLTGANNEQFF. Here the CDR3 DNA reads TGTGCCACCAGCAGGTTGACAGGGGCAAACAATGAGCAGTTCTTC.

This clonotype was observed once. A read error is possible here, since a much larger clone lies one base away. The V gene is TRBV29-1, the J gene TRBJ1-1, with D hard to call. CDR1 is SQVTM and CDR2 is ANQGSEA in the germline V gene. The CDR3 consists of 12 residues. CDR3 DNA sequence: TGCGGCGTTGAGGAAGAGAACACTGAAGCTTTCTTT. Protein product: CGVEEENTEAFF.

About this clonotype: A clone one base away is much larger, so this may be a read error. The J gene is TRBJ2-1, the V gene TRBV27; D is ambiguous. This CDR3 comprises 15 residues. The germline gives CDR1 MNHEY, CDR2 SMNVEV (reference sequence). CDR3 sequence reads: CASSSPWTRHNGQFF. The CDR3 coding sequence is TGTGCCAGCAGTTCTCCTTGGACCAGACACAATGGGCAGTTCTTC.

The chain couples TRBV19 to TRBJ2-1; 9 bases fit TRBD2. J lost 2 bases, V lost 5 bases, and 1 base had no gene match. The CDR3 runs 14 residues. Germline V gene sequence: CDR1 LNHDA, CDR2 SQIVND (reference sequence). The CDR3 bases are TGTGCCAGTAGTCAGCGGGAGGCCTACAATGAGCAGTTCTTC. Protein: CASSQREAYNEQFF.

In this sample, this clonotype turned up many times. V usage is TRBV5-5 and J usage is TRBJ1-2; D is uncertain. Germline lookup yields CDR1 SGHKS and CDR2 YYEKEE (reference sequence). Trimming shortened V by 7 bases and J by 4 bases, and 23 bases separated the two germline ends. This CDR3 region has 16 residues. The CDR3 nucleotides are TGTGCCAGCCAACTTGATGTCTCGCGAAAGACCTATGGCTACACCTTC. Its translation: CASQLDVSRKTYGYTF.

This clonotype has a single count. One end of the junction does not line up with germline, which may come from a read error. V usage is TRBV19 and J usage is TRBJ1-6; no firm D call. Near its end, the DNA agrees better with TRBJ1-1, so the J call may be wrong. Looked up from germline, CDR1 is LNHDA and CDR2 is SQIVND (reference sequence). The CDR3 runs 14 residues. The CDR3 reads CTSSPSEARIGAFF. The DNA of the CDR3 is TGTACCAGTAGTCCTTCAGAGGCGCGGATCGGTGCTTTCTTT.

This clonotype was detected many times. The chain uses TRBV5-6 and TRBJ1-2; D unclear. The length of the CDR3 is 16 residues. V lost 7 bases and J 4 bases, leaving 23 bases between the germline ends. Germline V lookup: CDR1 SGHDT, CDR2 YYEEEE. CDR3 sequence reads: CASRVYNSRKTYGYTF. The CDR3 bases are TGTGCCAGCCGAGTTTACAATAGTCGAAAGACCTATGGCTACACCTTC.

This clonotype was detected ten times or more. This chain joins TRBV27 and TRBJ1-5; D not certain. The CDR3 is 17 amino acids. Germline loops: CDR1 MNHEY, CDR2 SMNVEV (reference sequence). V dropped 5 bases and J dropped 1 base, with 18 bases sitting between them. The chain's CDR3 is CASSPSPPESSNQPQHF. The CDR3, as DNA: TGTGCCAGCAGTCCCTCCCCTCCAGAGTCGAGCAATCAGCCCCAGCATTTT.

This clonotype was seen repeatedly, ten times or more. The chain carries TRBV5-4 and TRBJ2-1; possibly TRBD1 or TRBD2 for D (6 bases each). Per germline, CDR1 SGHNT and CDR2 YYREEE (reference sequence). V was shortened by 4 bases and J by 5 bases, with 16 bases between the two germline ends. The CDR3 has 15 residues. CDR3 loop: CASSSSGGTNNEQFF. CDR3 nucleotides: TGTGCCAGCAGCAGTAGTGGGGGGACAAACAATGAGCAGTTCTTC.

This clonotype appeared many times. V is TRBV18 and J is TRBJ2-7; TRBD1 matches at 9 bases. The V gene's germline CDR1 is KGHSH and CDR2 LQKENI. V was clipped by 4 bases and J by 3 bases; unmatched bases: 16. The CDR3 runs to 18 residues. The CDR3 nucleotides read TGTGCCAGCTCACAGCTCTCCAAAATCAGGACAGGGGTCTACGAGCAGTACTTC. Amino acids: CASSQLSKIRTGVYEQYF.

Notes on this clonotype: A read error is possible here, since a much larger clone lies one base away. The chain uses TRBV7-6 and TRBJ2-3, with no clear D. The CDR3 runs to 16 residues. The germline CDR1 and CDR2 sequences are SGHVS and FNYEAQ. The CDR3 region is CAGSTSPRPKTDTQYF. The CDR3 DNA follows: TGTGCCGGCAGCACCAGTCCCCGACCAAAAACAGATACGCAGTATTTT.

Many counts were recorded for this clonotype. This chain joins TRBV20-1 and TRBJ2-7; D ambiguous. Germline V gene lookup returns CDR1 DFQATT and CDR2 SNEGSKA (reference sequence). The CDR3 consists of 15 residues. V was shortened by 7 bases and J by 0 bases, with 19 bases between the two germline ends. This CDR3 reads CSGEQPGQLSYEQYF. CDR3 DNA: TGCAGTGGGGAACAACCCGGCCAACTCTCCTACGAGCAGTACTTC.

This clonotype has a count of ten or more. This sequence joins TRBV29-1 and TRBJ1-2; D remains unclear. There are 13 residues in the CDR3. The germline V gene has CDR1 SQVTM and CDR2 ANQGSEA. Trimming took 7 bases from V and 6 from J, leaving 18 bases between them. The CDR3 reads CSARTSASHGYTF. The CDR3 DNA reads as TGCAGCGCCCGGACCTCCGCAAGCCATGGCTACACCTTC.

In regard to this clonotype: A read error is the likely source, as a far larger clone sits one nucleotide away. The rearrangement uses TRBV6-5 and TRBJ2-7; D call uncertain. The better agreement between TRBJ2-5 and the DNA end casts doubt on the J call. The germline V gene encodes CDR1 MNHEY and CDR2 SVGAGI. The CDR3 totals 15 residues. CDR3: CASTSHGLQQETQYF. As DNA, the CDR3 is TGTGCCAGCACCTCACACGGTTTACAGCAAGAGACCCAGTACTTC.

Many counts were recorded for this clonotype. The gene calls are TRBV5-1 and TRBJ1-2; D unresolved. The V gene lost 7 bases and the J gene lost 4 bases, with 23 bases spanning the gap. Germline CDR1 and CDR2: SGHRS and YFSETQ. The CDR3 is 16 amino acids. The CDR3 DNA is TGCGCCAGCGTCCGCATATCGGTTCGAAAGACCTATGGCTACACCTTC. As protein: CASVRISVRKTYGYTF.

As to this clonotype: This clone may be a read error of a much larger clone one base away. The chain uses TRBV9 and TRBJ2-7, with 10 bases identical to TRBD2. This CDR3 is built from 14 residues. CDR1 and CDR2 (germline): SGDLS, YYNGEE. CDR3 sequence (DNA): TGTGCCAGCAGCTCTAGCGGGAGATCCTGCGAGCAGTACTTC. This gives the protein CASSSSGRSCEQYF.

In its sample, this clonotype was seen many times. The CDR3 DNA reads TGTGCCAGCAGGTTTAGCGGGGGGGCACGGGAGACCCAGTACTTC. It is translated as CASRFSGGARETQYF. The genes are TRBV7-2 and TRBJ2-5, with 11 bases that match TRBD2. The CDR3 length is 15 residues. Germline V gene sequence: CDR1 SGHTA, CDR2 FQGNSA. V trimming: 6 bases; J trimming: 5 bases; junction bases outside the gene matches: 8.